This T cell receptor (beta chain) was sequenced for a study of shared clonotypes between healthy human individuals (dated by TCRdb to the early 2020s). For context, the study as a whole: Three men and a couple of women, aged 18 to 49 years, made up the cohort. For each donor, CD4 naive and CD4 memory were each given three plates, CD8 naive was given two plates, and CD8 memory was given one plate. To estimate repertoire size and how much clonotypes are shared between individuals, the study performed deep sequencing of blood TCR repertoires from about five healthy adults. To increase sequencing depth and limit assay-specific biases, different laboratories used diverse techniques to prepare libraries and sequence TCR repertoires. Each donor's leukapheresis produced roughly between about 0.8 and 8.9 billion PBMCs.

In the germline V gene, CDR1 corresponds to MRHNA and CDR2 to SNTAGT. The CDR3 goes from the cysteine to the phenylalanine over 11 residues. The kept DNA is CDR3 alone, 33 bases in frame from the first base. Ends trimmed: V by 10 bases, J by 6 bases; bases unmatched to a gene: 4. For the CD8 naive samples, CD45RO-negative cells were positively selected for CCR7, yielding a CD45RA+CCR7+ population from which TemRA cells were excluded. The donors were healthy, HIV-negative adults with no recently reported acute infections or vaccinations. Every donor was a Caucasian adult residing in Nashville, Tennessee, USA. Blood was obtained by leukapheresis, after which PBMCs were separated by Ficoll-Histopaque density gradient centrifugation and cryopreserved in liquid nitrogen vapor phase. Analytical flow cytometry was used to check the purity and quantity of every magnetically sorted T cell population. Each sorted fraction had its genomic DNA isolated and then quantified by UV absorbance on a Nanodrop 2000c.

Using the deep immunoSEQ assay, TCR CDR3 regions were amplified from genomic DNA by multiplex PCR. Extracted genomic DNA from each cell subset was distributed evenly across all wells of several immunoSEQ 96-well plates, and each plate was treated as a replicate. For sorted subsets, approximately 200 ng of genomic DNA, equivalent to 25,000 to 35,000 T cell genomes, went into each replicate PCR. Purified libraries were quantified with a Qubit 3.0 fluorometer, sized on a Bioanalyzer 2100, and re-quantified with the KAPA Library Quantification kit. Every immunoSEQ 96-well plate was sequenced on a dedicated single-read 150-cycle Illumina NextSeq 550 flow cell. The study's own analysis went as follows. Because the immunoSEQ output held only junctional sequences and lacked quality scores, the filtering could not match the filtering applied to full-length reads. To assign V/J genes and CDR3, sequences were annotated using PyIR, a Python wrapper for IgBLAST v1.9, with IMGT germline references. Reads were filtered out if the reads had weak V/J assignments (E-value above 1e-6), no CDR3, stop codons, out-of-frame junctions, or ambiguous translated residues. V3J clonotypes were defined as sequences sharing an identical inferred V gene, J gene, and CDR3 amino acid sequence. The percentage overlap between two repertoires was calculated by dividing the number of shared unique clonotypes by the size of the smaller repertoire. Three approaches were used to assess repertoire richness: RTK rarefaction, the Chao1 estimator, and Recon v2.1 estimates of unobserved clonotypes. For all TCRbeta clonotypes obtained by the gDNA method from four donors, generation probabilities were computed with OLGA. TCRdb retrieved this table from immuneACCESS and kept in-frame rearrangements only. Not all clones are present; in checked studies, unresolved V genes account for under half, and no reason is known for the remainder. The DNA was the basis for D and trimming; V, J and clone size are from that table. Within this sample are hundreds of thousands of clones, with about 95% of them counted one time only. About 0.11% of the sample rests with the top ten.

General findings and caveats noted by the study authors: Compared with non-shared clonotypes, the clonotypes found in all four sorted-subset donors had higher generation probabilities. Sampling was restricted to blood, and TCR repertoires in tissue are likely to differ from TCR repertoires in blood. Estimated clonotype richness was generally larger for naive than for memory subsets. Across a handful of donors, about 5.2% of naive CD4, 3% to 4% of naive CD8, 2% to 2.5% of memory CD4, and approximately 0.4% of memory CD8 clonotypes were shared. Based on pairwise subsampling, the degree of clonotype sharing among donors was expected to be affected by sequencing depth. Incomplete sequencing was indicated by rarefaction of sorted-subset datasets, despite the large sequencing depth. Because the study included a small number of donors, the genetic and exposure-history diversity represented was limited.

Worth noting for this clone: Its antigen is currently not known. No base qualities exist here, and no much larger clone lies one base off it.

The chain is encoded by TRBV6-4 joined to TRBJ1-2; 8 central nucleotides agree with TRBD1. Material for sequencing was naive CD8+ T cells sorted from blood. The intended sense of this specimen's cell subset or site label: CD45RA+CCR7+. This TCR was sampled from a woman in her twenties or thirties in good health. CDR3 protein: CAIQGADGYTF. DNA sequence: TGTGCCATTCAGGGGGCTGATGGCTACACCTTC.